Listed here is a single T cell receptor (beta chain). This entry belongs to a study of technical replicates of blood from a handful of donors. The method was immunoSEQ multiplex PCR; TCRdb's version includes in-frame clones alone and lacks a portion of them. The sample yields 95,000 to 100,000 clones, 96% seen once. Germline lookup yields CDR1 MDHEN and CDR2 SYDVKM. There are 14 residues in the CDR3. The trim removed 6 bases at V and 6 bases at J, leaving 9 bases unmatched. Sequenced: T cells isolated from PBMCs. This chain connects TRBV28 to TRBJ1-1, with 8 bases aligning to TRBD1. This clonotype was sampled from a human donor in good health. CDR3 sequence: CASSLASTGAEAFF. The CDR3 DNA reads TGTGCCAGCAGCCTGGCATCGACAGGGGCTGAAGCTTTCTTT.